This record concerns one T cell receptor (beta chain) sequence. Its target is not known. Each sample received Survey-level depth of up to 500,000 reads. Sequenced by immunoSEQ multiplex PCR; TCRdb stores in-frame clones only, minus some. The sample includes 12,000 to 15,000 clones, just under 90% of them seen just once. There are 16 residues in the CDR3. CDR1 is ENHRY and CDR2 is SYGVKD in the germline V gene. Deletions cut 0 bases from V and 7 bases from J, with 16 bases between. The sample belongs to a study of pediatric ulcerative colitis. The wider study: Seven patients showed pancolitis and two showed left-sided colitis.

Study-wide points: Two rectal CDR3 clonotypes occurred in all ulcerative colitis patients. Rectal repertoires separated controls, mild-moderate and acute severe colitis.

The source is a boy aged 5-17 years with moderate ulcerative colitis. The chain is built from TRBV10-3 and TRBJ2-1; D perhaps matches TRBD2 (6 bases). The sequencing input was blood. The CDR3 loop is CAISESPQGLPNEQFF. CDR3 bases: TGTGCCATCAGTGAGTCGCCCCAGGGACTGCCGAATGAGCAGTTCTTC.